This T cell receptor beta chain was captured by sequencing in a study of cytomegalovirus exposure and HLA in healthy donors. This clone was found a few times. Unrecorded immune exposure was likely among donors, who were nominally healthy when sampled. 13 Jbeta primers and 60 Vbeta primers were used for the PCR. Libraries were prepared by immunoSEQ multiplex PCR; TCRdb keeps only in-frame clonotypes and omits some of them. The data hold about 82,000 clones, with approximately 69% observed a single time. The V gene's germline CDR1 is SGHNT and CDR2 YYREEE (reference sequence). CDR3 size: 14 residues. The ends lost 0 bases at V and 7 bases at J; junction bases unmatched: 6.

This chain connects TRBV5-4 to TRBJ2-7; TRBD1 aligns across 8 bases. The clonotype originates from a man aged 25 to 40 in good health and CMV-seropositive. Input material: PBMCs. The chain's CDR3 is CASSLDRGSGEQYF. In DNA form, the CDR3 reads TGTGCCAGCAGCTTGGACAGGGGGTCAGGGGAGCAGTACTTC. Variable domain in full (rest from reference TRBV5-4 and TRBJ2-7): ETGVTQSPTHLIKTRGQQVTLRCSSQSGHNTVSWYQQALGQGPQFIFQYYREEENGRGNFPPRFSGLQFPNYSSELNVNALELDDSALYLCASSLDRGSGEQYFGPGTRLTVT.